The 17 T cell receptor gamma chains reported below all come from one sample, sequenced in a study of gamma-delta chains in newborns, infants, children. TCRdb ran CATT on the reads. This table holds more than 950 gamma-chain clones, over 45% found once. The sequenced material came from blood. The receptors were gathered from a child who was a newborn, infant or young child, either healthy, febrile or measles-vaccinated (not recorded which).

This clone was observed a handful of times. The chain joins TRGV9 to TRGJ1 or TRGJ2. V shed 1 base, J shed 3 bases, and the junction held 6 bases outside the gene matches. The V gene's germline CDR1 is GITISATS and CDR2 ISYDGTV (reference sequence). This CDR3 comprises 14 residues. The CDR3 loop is CALWEVPVYYKKLF. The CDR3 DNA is TGTGCCTTGTGGGAGGTTCCCGTTTATTATAAGAAACTCTTT.

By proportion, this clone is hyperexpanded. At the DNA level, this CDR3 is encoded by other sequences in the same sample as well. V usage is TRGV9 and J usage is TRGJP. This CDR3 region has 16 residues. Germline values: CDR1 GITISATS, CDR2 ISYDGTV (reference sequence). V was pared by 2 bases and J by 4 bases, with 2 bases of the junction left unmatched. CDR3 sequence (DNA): TGTGCCTTGTGGGAGGCCCAAGAGTTGGGCAAAAAAATCAAGGTATTT. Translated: CALWEAQELGKKIKVF.

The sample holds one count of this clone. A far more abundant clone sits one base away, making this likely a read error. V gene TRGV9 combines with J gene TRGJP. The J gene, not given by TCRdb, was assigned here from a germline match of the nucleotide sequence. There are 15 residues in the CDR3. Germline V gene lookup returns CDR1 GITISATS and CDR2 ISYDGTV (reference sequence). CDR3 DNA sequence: TGTGCCTTGCGGGATCAAGAGTTGGGCAAAAAAATCAAGGTATTT. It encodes CALRDQELGKKIKVF.

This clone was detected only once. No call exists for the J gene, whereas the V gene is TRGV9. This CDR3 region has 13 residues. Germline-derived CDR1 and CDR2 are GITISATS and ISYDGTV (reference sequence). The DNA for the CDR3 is TGTGCCTTGTGGGAGGTCCAGTATAACAACAAACTCTTT. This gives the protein CALWEVQYNNKLF.

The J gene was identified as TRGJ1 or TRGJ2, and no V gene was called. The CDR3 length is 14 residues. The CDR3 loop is CATFSTPLRYKKLF. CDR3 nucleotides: TGTGCCACCTTTTCCACCCCCCTGCGGTATAAGAAACTCTTT.

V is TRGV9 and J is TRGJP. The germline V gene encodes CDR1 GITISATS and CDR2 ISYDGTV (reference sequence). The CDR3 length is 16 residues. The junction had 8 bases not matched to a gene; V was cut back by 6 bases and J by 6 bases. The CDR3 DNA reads TGTGCCTTGTGGACAATCGGAGAGTTGGGCAAAAAAATCAAGGTATTT. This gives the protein CALWTIGELGKKIKVF.

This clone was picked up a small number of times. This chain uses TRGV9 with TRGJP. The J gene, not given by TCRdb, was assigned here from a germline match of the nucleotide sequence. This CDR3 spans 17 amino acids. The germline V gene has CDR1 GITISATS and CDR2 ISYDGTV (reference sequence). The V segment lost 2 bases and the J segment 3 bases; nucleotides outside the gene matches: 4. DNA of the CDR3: TGTGCCTTGTGGGAGGCTGAGCAAGAGTTGGGCAAAAAAATCAAGGTATTT. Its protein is CALWEAEQELGKKIKVF.

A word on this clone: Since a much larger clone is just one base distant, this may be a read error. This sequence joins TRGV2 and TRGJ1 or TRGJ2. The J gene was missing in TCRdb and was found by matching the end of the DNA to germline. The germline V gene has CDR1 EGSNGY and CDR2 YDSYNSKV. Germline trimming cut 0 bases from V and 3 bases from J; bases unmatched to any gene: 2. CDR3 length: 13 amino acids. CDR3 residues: CATWDGPYYKKLF. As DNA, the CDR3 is TGTGCCACCTGGGACGGGCCTTATTATAAGAAACTCTTT.

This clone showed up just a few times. The CDR3 here is CALWGPSDWIKTF. CDR3 nucleotides: TGTGCCTTGTGGGGGCCTAGTGATTGGATCAAGACGTTT. The chain has TRGV9 and TRGJP2. V shed 5 bases and J 4 bases; nucleotides not matched to a gene: 4. Germline lookup yields CDR1 GITISATS and CDR2 ISYDGTV (reference sequence). The CDR3 spans 13 residues.

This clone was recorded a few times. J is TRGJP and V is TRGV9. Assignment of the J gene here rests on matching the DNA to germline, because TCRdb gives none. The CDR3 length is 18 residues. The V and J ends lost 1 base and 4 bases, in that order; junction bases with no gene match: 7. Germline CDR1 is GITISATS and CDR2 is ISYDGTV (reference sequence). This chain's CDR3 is CALWEVRNQELGKKIKVF. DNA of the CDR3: TGTGCCTTGTGGGAGGTCCGCAACCAAGAGTTGGGCAAAAAAATCAAGGTATTT.

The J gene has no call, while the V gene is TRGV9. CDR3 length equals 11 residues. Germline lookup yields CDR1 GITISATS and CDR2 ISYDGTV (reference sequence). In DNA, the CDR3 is TGTGCCTTGTGGGAGGCGCGGAACAAACTCTTT. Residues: CALWEARNKLF.

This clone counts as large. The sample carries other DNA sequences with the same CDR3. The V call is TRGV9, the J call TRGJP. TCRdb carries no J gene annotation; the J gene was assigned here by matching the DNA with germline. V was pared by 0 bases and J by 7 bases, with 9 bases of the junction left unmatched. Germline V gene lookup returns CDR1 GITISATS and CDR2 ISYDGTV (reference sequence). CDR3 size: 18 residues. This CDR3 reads CALWEVLARELGKKIKVF. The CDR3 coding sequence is TGTGCCTTGTGGGAGGTGCTGGCGCGGGAGTTGGGCAAAAAAATCAAGGTATTT.

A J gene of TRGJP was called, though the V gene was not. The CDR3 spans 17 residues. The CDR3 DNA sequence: TGTGCCTTGTGGGAGGTGGCAGGAGAGTTAGGCAAAAAAATCAAGGTATTT. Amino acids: CALWEVAGELGKKIKVF.

CDR3 coding DNA: TGTGCCTTGTGGGCGGACCGACAGCAAGAGTTGGGCAAAAAAATCAAGGTATTT. As protein: CALWADRQQELGKKIKVF. The rearrangement joins TRGV9 to TRGJP. TCRdb offers no J gene call, so here the DNA was matched to germline to obtain one. Germline loops: CDR1 GITISATS, CDR2 ISYDGTV (reference sequence). The CDR3 contains 18 residues. Trimming at V came to 5 bases and at J to 3 bases, leaving 10 bases not matched to a gene.

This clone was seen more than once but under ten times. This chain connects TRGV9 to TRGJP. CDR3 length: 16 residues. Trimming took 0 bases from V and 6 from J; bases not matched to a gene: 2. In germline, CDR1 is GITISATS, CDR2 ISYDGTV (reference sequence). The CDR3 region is CALWEVLELGKKIKVF. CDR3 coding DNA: TGTGCCTTGTGGGAGGTGTTAGAGTTGGGCAAAAAAATCAAGGTATTT.

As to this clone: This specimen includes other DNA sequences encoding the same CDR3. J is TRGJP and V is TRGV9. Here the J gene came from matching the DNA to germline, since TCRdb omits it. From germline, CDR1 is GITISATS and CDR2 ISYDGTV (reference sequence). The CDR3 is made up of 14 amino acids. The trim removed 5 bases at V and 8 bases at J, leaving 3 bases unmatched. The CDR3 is CALWVQLGKKIKVF. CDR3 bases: TGTGCCTTGTGGGTCCAGTTGGGCAAAAAAATCAAGGTATTT.

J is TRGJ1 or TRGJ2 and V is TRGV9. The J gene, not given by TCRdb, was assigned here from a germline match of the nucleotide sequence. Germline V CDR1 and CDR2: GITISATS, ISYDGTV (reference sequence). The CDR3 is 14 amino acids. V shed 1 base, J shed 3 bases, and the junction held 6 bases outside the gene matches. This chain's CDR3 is CALWEVAPYYKKLF. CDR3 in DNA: TGTGCCTTGTGGGAGGTCGCCCCTTATTATAAGAAACTCTTT.